This T cell receptor (beta chain) is drawn from a study of T cells in Graves' hyperthyroidism and ophthalmopathy. Study-wide findings and caveats: Ophthalmopathy and stable hyperthyroidism were told apart by a 13 V-J model.

To note about this clonotype: Its antigen is unknown.

Uncontrolled infection, other autoimmune disease, pregnancy or lactation disqualified patients from enrolment. The CDR3 length is 15 residues. Germline V gene data show CDR1 as MGHRA and CDR2 as YSYEKL. V lost 1 base and J lost 4, with 13 bases in between. The investigators amplified TCR beta CDR3 regions from RNA transcripts. The TCR CDR3 was amplified in a first-round RT-PCR using the HTBI primer set. TCRdb reprocessed the multiplex PCR reads with MiXCR, giving one entry per CDR3 protein. This sample yields roughly 180,000 distinct CDR3 sequences, of which 15% to 20% are seen a single time; under 35% belongs to the top ten.

The specimen was blood. The chain combines TRBV4-1 with TRBJ1-1; D remains unclear. The origin of this receptor is a woman in her 50s with Graves' hyperthyroidism. CDR3 amino acids: CASSQGAKMGTEAFF. The CDR3 region has the DNA TGCGCCAGCAGCCAAGGCGCAAAGATGGGCACTGAAGCTTTCTTT.